This T cell receptor beta chain was sequenced during a study of human T cells and chemical hapten exposure. For the study at large: Throughout a study of 20 to 25 weeks, patients underwent weekly scalp administration of diphenylcyclopropenone doses. The study patch tested 0.01% DPC on the upper back and read results at 6 days.

The time point: pre-sensitization, week 0. Treatment here: therapeutic diphenylcyclopropenone sensitization with weekly scalp DPC. Unique molecular identifiers were attached to individual cDNA molecules during library preparation. MiXCR, applied by TCRdb to the RACE reads, yields one record per CDR3 protein. Altogether about 85,000 distinct CDR3 sequences are present, 8.5% being singletons, with the ten largest covering 2% to 3%. This sequence originates from a man aged 40-49 years with alopecia areata. Some clones in this sample may be carry-over from other donors' samples. The sample here was whole blood, taken in connection with sensitization to the hapten diphenylcyclopropenone (DPC).

The CDR3 nucleotides read TGTGCCAGCAGCGTAGGGCTAGCGTTAAGAAGCTCCTACAATGAGCAGTTCTTC. Translating gives CASSVGLALRSSYNEQFF. This sequence joins TRBV9 and TRBJ2-1, with D possibly being TRBD2 (6 bases). Trimming removed 0 bases at V and 0 bases at J, with 16 bases between. The germline V gene encodes CDR1 SGDLS and CDR2 YYNGEE. This CDR3 has 18 amino acids. Variable domain in full (rest from reference TRBV9 and TRBJ2-1): DSGVTQTPKHLITATGQRVTLRCSPRSGDLSVYWYQQSLDQGLQFLIQYYNGEERAKGNILERFSAQQFPDLHSELNLSSLELGDSALYFCASSVGLALRSSYNEQFFGPGTRLTVL.